This T cell receptor beta chain originates from a study of T cell responses to AZD1222 COVID-19 vaccine. This CDR3 has 19 amino acids. Germline loops: CDR1 LGHNT, CDR2 FRNRAP. The J segment lost 0 bases and the V segment lost 5 bases, leaving 13 bases of the junction unmatched. Data came from immunoSEQ multiplex PCR; TCRdb stores just in-frame clones and leaves some out. The sample lists 90,000 to 120,000 clones, 85% to 90% occurring once. Here the sequenced sample was peripheral blood, taken on day 0 of AZD1222 vaccination. The sequence was collected from an adult in good health. The V and J genes are TRBV12-5 and TRBJ1-1; 12 nucleotides match TRBD1. The CDR3 is CASGARWGTGGSLNTEAFF. The CDR3, as DNA: TGTGCTAGTGGTGCACGCTGGGGGACAGGGGGCTCGCTGAACACTGAAGCTTTCTTT.